The 26 T cell receptor beta chains given below trace back to one sample, sequenced in a study of early T cells in non-severe SARS-CoV-2 infection. TCRdb reanalysed the 5' RACE reads using MiXCR and keeps one entry per CDR3 protein. Of approximately 37,000 distinct CDR3 sequences in the sample, more than 4.5% are singletons; the top ten hold roughly 6.2%. The material sequenced was whole blood, taken at baseline. The receptors stem from an adult who was a healthcare worker with PCR-confirmed SARS-CoV-2 infection or an uninfected control (not recorded which).

This clonotype ranks as medium-sized. The chain combines TRBV7-9 with TRBJ2-5, with D unresolved. V was cut by 4 bases and J by 4 bases, with 7 bases left in between. The germline gives CDR1 SEHNR, CDR2 FQNEAQ (reference sequence). The CDR3 has 12 amino acids. In nucleotides, the CDR3 is TGTGCCAGCAGCTATAACAGAGAGACCCAGTACTTC. It encodes CASSYNRETQYF. The entire variable domain, with the rest obtained from reference TRBV7-9 and TRBJ2-5, is as follows: DTGVSQNPRHKITKRGQNVTFRCDPISEHNRLYWYRQTLGQGPEFLTYFQNEAQLEKSRLLSDRFSAERPKGSFSTLEIQRTEQGDSAMYLCASSYNRETQYFGPGTRLLVL.

This sequence joins TRBV11-3 and TRBJ2-1, with 12 bases lining up with TRBD2. The CDR3 extends over 19 amino acids. V shed 0 bases, J shed 7 bases, and the junction held 13 bases outside the gene matches. The germline V gene has CDR1 SGHNT and CDR2 YENEEA. The CDR3 region is CASSLDRSSGRVRGNEQFF. DNA for the CDR3: TGTGCCAGCAGCTTAGATCGCTCTAGCGGGAGGGTGAGGGGGAATGAGCAGTTCTTC.

J is TRBJ2-6 and V is TRBV24-1; D not certain. Germline CDR1 is KGHDR and CDR2 is SFDVKD. The CDR3 runs 17 residues. The V end was cut by 6 bases, the J end by 0 bases, with 14 bases between. Here the CDR3 reads CATSQPPGISGANVLTF. CDR3 sequence (DNA): TGTGCCACCAGTCAGCCCCCCGGAATCTCTGGGGCCAACGTCCTGACTTTC.

This clonotype turned up a few times. The chain joins TRBV30 to TRBJ1-4; no definite D call. V was pared by 2 bases and J by 4 bases, with 8 bases between. The CDR3 totals 13 residues. Germline CDR1 and CDR2: GTSNPN and SVGIG (reference sequence). In DNA form, the CDR3 reads TGTGCCTGGAGTAGGCCTGATAATGAAAAACTGTTTTTT. It specifies CAWSRPDNEKLFF. The complete variable domain, with remaining parts taken from reference TRBV30 and TRBJ1-4, reads SQTIHQWPATLVQPVGSPLSLECTVEGTSNPNLYWYRQAAGRGLQLLFYSVGIGQISSEVPQNLSASRPQDRQFILSSKKLLLSDSGFYLCAWSRPDNEKLFFGSGTQLSVL.

This clonotype was observed many times. The chain is built from TRBV11-2 and TRBJ2-3, with 8 bases aligning to TRBD2. The CDR3 is made up of 17 amino acids. Germline CDR1 reads SGHAT; CDR2 reads FQNNGV. DNA of the CDR3: TGTGCGACGAGGAGGTATTTAAAGCGGGAGTTCACAGATACGCAGTATTTT. This codes for CATRRYLKREFTDTQYF.

This clonotype was counted a single time. V and J are TRBV7-3 and TRBJ2-2; D is undetermined. V lost 4 bases and J lost 5, with 11 bases in between. Germline V gene sequence: CDR1 SGHTA, CDR2 FQGTGA. This CDR3 is built from 14 residues. The CDR3 DNA follows: TGTGCCAGCAGCTCCCTAAGTGATACCGGGGAGCTGTTTTTT. Translating gives CASSSLSDTGELFF.

This clonotype was found many times. The chain links TRBV11-2 to TRBJ2-1; TRBD2 might be the D (6 bases). Germline CDR1 SGHAT, CDR2 FQNNGV. V gave up 3 bases and J gave up 9 bases, with 18 bases separating them. The CDR3 is 15 residues long. The CDR3 is CASSFDGRRSSEQFF. DNA for the CDR3: TGTGCCAGCAGCTTTGACGGGAGAAGAAGCAGTGAGCAGTTCTTC.

This clonotype has ten or more counts. The gene calls are TRBV14 and TRBJ1-2, with D hard to call. Germline loops: CDR1 SGHDN, CDR2 FVKESK. This CDR3 comprises 13 residues. The V end was cut by 5 bases, the J end by 5 bases, with 12 bases between. CDR3 DNA: TGTGCCAGCAGCTGGGGTTCAAGTTATGGCTACACCTTC. This sequence encodes CASSWGSSYGYTF. Based on the CDR3 plus reference TRBV14 and TRBJ1-2, the full variable domain is EAGVTQFPSHSVIEKGQTVTLRCDPISGHDNLYWYRRVMGKEIKFLLHFVKESKQDESGMPNNRFLAERTGGTYSTLKVQPAELEDSGVYFCASSWGSSYGYTFGSGTRLTVV.

This clonotype was counted ten times or more. The chain is built from TRBV6-2 or TRBV6-3 and TRBJ2-1; D remains ambiguous. Germline assignment: CDR1 MNHEY and CDR2 SVGEGT. Trimming pared 0 bases from V and 8 bases from J, leaving 5 bases between. The CDR3 is 12 amino acids. The CDR3 DNA is TGTGCCAGCAGTTACTCGGTCTATGAGCAGTTCTTC. It translates to CASSYSVYEQFF.

This clonotype was observed many times. The DNA of the CDR3 is TGTGCCAGCAGTTCCCAAACAGGGGGCGCAGAGACCCAGTACTTC. Residues: CASSSQTGGAETQYF. J is TRBJ2-5 and V is TRBV28; TRBD1 aligns across 9 bases. The CDR3 is 15 amino acids. J was trimmed by 4 bases and V by 4 bases; bases with no gene match: 7. From germline, CDR1 is MDHEN and CDR2 SYDVKM.

This clonotype was seen ten or more times. The V call is TRBV29-1, the J call TRBJ1-1; tentatively, D is TRBD1 (5 bases). Looked up from germline, CDR1 is SQVTM and CDR2 is ANQGSEA. Trimming cost V 5 bases and J 10 bases, with 20 bases left between them. This CDR3 is built from 13 residues. In DNA, the CDR3 is TGCAGCGTTCCAACGGGACCTCAGGGAGGAGCTTTCTTT. Protein sequence: CSVPTGPQGGAFF.

This clonotype was seen many times. The chain recombines TRBV29-1 with TRBJ2-1, with D perhaps assigned TRBD1 or TRBD2 (5 bases each). Germline CDR1 reads SQVTM; CDR2 reads ANQGSEA. Trimming pared 7 bases from V and 1 base from J, leaving 14 bases between. The CDR3 is 14 amino acids. CDR3 in amino acids: CSGDSGRSYNEQFF. The CDR3 coding sequence is TGCAGCGGTGACAGCGGCAGATCCTACAATGAGCAGTTCTTC.

The chain is built from TRBV5-1 and TRBJ1-2; possible D gene TRBD1, 5 bases. The CDR3 spans 14 residues. The germline V gene has CDR1 SGHRS and CDR2 YFSETQ. V lost 1 base and J 4 bases, leaving 11 bases between the germline ends. The CDR3 loop is CASSLSGTGYGYTF. The CDR3 nucleotides are TGCGCCAGCAGCTTGAGTGGGACCGGCTATGGCTACACCTTC.

Ten or more counts support this clonotype. This rearrangement joins TRBV20-1 to TRBJ2-3, with 11 bases aligning to TRBD2. V gave up 7 bases and J gave up 6 bases; unmatched junction bases: 6. CDR1 DFQATT and CDR2 SNEGSKA come from the germline V gene (reference sequence). The CDR3 covers 13 residues. Here the CDR3 DNA reads TGCAGTGTGCTAGCGGGAGGAAGGGATACGCAGTATTTT. This sequence encodes CSVLAGGRDTQYF.

This clonotype was detected many times. V gene TRBV27 combines with J gene TRBJ2-1; 10 bases fit TRBD1. Germline trimming cut 1 base from V and 9 bases from J; bases unmatched to any gene: 6. The CDR3 has 15 residues. Looked up from germline, CDR1 is MNHEY and CDR2 is SMNVEV (reference sequence). The CDR3 protein is CASSLWDRGVSEQFF. CDR3 bases: TGTGCCAGCAGTTTATGGGACAGGGGTGTTAGTGAGCAGTTCTTC.

This clonotype was seen many times. This chain joins TRBV24-1 and TRBJ2-2, with TRBD2 matching 9 bases. With 1 base clipped from V and 1 base from J, the junction kept 3 bases outside the gene matches. This CDR3 is built from 17 residues. The V gene's germline CDR1 is KGHDR and CDR2 SFDVKD. The CDR3 sequence is CATSDFLSGRNTGELFF. The CDR3 DNA reads TGTGCCACCAGTGATTTCCTTAGCGGGAGGAACACCGGGGAGCTGTTTTTT.

Relative to its sample, this clonotype is medium-sized. The gene calls are TRBV11-2 and TRBJ1-6; no clear D. This CDR3 has 16 residues. Trimming removed 0 bases from V and 6 bases from J, with 12 bases in between. The V gene's germline CDR1 is SGHAT and CDR2 FQNNGV. CDR3 in amino acids: CASSLEDVSVNSPLHF. CDR3 nucleotide sequence: TGTGCCAGCAGCTTAGAAGATGTGTCCGTTAATTCACCCCTCCACTTT.

This clonotype was observed at least ten times. V usage is TRBV7-8 and J usage is TRBJ2-2; a possible D gene is TRBD2 (5 bases). V was cut by 3 bases and J by 4 bases, with 15 bases left in between. The CDR3 loop spans 16 amino acids. Germline V lookup: CDR1 SGHVS, CDR2 FQNEAQ. Written as DNA, the CDR3 is TGTGCCAGCAGCTTTTATGAGGGAGCGGCCACCGGGGAGCTGTTTTTT. Translation: CASSFYEGAATGELFF.

This clonotype was found a few times. The rearrangement joins TRBV20-1 to TRBJ2-1, with 14 bases that match TRBD2. Trimming took 3 bases from V and 7 from J; bases not matched to a gene: 8. Germline lookup yields CDR1 DFQATT and CDR2 SNEGSKA (reference sequence). CDR3 size: 16 residues. The CDR3 nucleotides read TGCAGTGCTAGGAAGGGTAGACTAGCGGGAGGGAATGAGCAGTTCTTC. This codes for CSARKGRLAGGNEQFF.

The chain has TRBV28 and TRBJ1-4; no definite D call. The V gene lost 6 bases and the J gene lost 8 bases, with 13 bases spanning the gap. Germline V gene sequence: CDR1 MDHEN, CDR2 SYDVKM. The CDR3 has 13 residues. The CDR3 protein is CASSPTQPEKLFF. CDR3 coding DNA: TGTGCCAGCAGCCCGACACAACCGGAAAAACTGTTTTTT.

This clonotype was detected many times. This chain links TRBV29-1 with TRBJ1-1; possible D gene TRBD1, 6 bases. Germline CDR1 and CDR2: SQVTM and ANQGSEA. The germline V and J ends were trimmed by 6 bases and 5 bases, with 19 bases remaining between them. The CDR3 is 14 amino acids. In nucleotides, the CDR3 is TGCAGCGTGCCACGGGGGGCCCGGGGGACTGAAGCTTTCTTT. Protein product: CSVPRGARGTEAFF.

This clonotype was picked up many times. The rearrangement joins TRBV20-1 to TRBJ2-7; unclear D gene. V was clipped by 5 bases and J by 0 bases, with 11 bases between them. Germline-derived CDR1 and CDR2 are DFQATT and SNEGSKA (reference sequence). The CDR3 is 13 amino acids. CDR3 loop: CSARRPPSYEQYF. As DNA, the CDR3 is TGCAGTGCTCGCCGCCCCCCCTCCTACGAGCAGTACTTC.

This chain links TRBV3-1 with TRBJ2-5, with D perhaps TRBD2 (5 bases). The V gene lost 0 bases and the J gene lost 5 bases, with 13 bases spanning the gap. The CDR3 spans 15 residues. CDR1 is LGHDT and CDR2 is YNNKEL in the germline V gene (reference sequence). The chain's CDR3 is CASSQDGGSGETQYF. The CDR3 nucleotides read TGTGCCAGCAGCCAAGATGGCGGCAGCGGTGAGACCCAGTACTTC.

This clonotype was detected many times. The chain is built from TRBV3-1 and TRBJ2-1, with 7 positions matching TRBD2. This CDR3 spans 15 amino acids. With V trimmed by 0 bases and J by 7 bases, 6 bases remained unmatched. Per germline, CDR1 LGHDT and CDR2 YNNKEL (reference sequence). The CDR3, as DNA: TGTGCCAGCAGCCAAGAAATAGCGGGTAGTAATGAGCAGTTCTTC. Amino acid sequence: CASSQEIAGSNEQFF.

This clonotype was picked up a small number of times. V gene TRBV11-3 combines with J gene TRBJ1-1; unclear D gene. Germline lookup yields CDR1 SGHNT and CDR2 YENEEA. The CDR3 totals 12 residues. Trimming pared 5 bases from V and 7 bases from J, leaving 11 bases between. CDR3 sequence (DNA): TGTGCCAGCAGCCCCCAGAGAAGTGAAGCTTTCTTT. Translating gives CASSPQRSEAFF.

Worth noting for this clonotype: The junction departs from germline at one end; a sequencing error may be responsible. This chain connects TRBV6-1 to TRBJ1-6, with 8 bases fitting TRBD1. CDR1 and CDR2 (germline): MNHNS, SASEGT. This CDR3 comprises 14 residues. CDR3 sequence reads: CAGSLQGVRSPLHF. In DNA form, the CDR3 reads TGTGCCGGCAGTTTACAGGGGGTAAGGTCACCCCTCCACTTT.